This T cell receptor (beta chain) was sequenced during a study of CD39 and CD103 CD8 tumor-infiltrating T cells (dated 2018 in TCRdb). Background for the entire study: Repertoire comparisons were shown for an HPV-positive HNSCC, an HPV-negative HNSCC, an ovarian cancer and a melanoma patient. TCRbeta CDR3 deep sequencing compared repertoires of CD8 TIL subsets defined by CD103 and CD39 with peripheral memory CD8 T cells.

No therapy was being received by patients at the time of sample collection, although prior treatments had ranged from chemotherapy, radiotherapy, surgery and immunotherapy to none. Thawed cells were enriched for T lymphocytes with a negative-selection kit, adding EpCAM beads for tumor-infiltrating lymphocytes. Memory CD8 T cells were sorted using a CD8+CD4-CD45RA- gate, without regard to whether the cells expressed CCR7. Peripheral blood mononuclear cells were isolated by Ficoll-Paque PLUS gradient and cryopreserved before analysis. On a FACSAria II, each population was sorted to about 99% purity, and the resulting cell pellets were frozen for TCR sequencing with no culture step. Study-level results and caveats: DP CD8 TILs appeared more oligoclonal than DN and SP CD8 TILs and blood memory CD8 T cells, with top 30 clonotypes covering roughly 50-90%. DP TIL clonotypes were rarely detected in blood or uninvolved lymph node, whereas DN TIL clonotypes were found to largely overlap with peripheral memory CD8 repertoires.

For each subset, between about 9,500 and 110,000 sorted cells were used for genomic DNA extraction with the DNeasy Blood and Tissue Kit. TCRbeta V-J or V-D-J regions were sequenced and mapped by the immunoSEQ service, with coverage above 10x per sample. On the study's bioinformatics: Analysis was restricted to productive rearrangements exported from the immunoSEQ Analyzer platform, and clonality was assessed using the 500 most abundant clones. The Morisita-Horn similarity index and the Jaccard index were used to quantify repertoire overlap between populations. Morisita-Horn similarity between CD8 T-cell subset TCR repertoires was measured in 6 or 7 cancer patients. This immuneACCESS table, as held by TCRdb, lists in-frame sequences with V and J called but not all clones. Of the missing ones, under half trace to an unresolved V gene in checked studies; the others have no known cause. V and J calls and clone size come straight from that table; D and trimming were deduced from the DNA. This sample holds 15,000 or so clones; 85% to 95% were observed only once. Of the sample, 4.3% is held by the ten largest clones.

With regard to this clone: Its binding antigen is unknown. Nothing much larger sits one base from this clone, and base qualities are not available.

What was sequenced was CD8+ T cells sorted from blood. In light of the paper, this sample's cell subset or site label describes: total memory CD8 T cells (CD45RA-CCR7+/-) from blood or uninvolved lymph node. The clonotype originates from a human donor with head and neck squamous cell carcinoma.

The sequenced DNA: TGTGCCAGCAGCTTAGGCCTAAGCGATGAGCAGTTCTTC. It encodes CASSLGLSDEQFF. The rearrangement combines TRBV7-9 with TRBJ2-1; there is no confident call for the D gene. V is clipped by 1 base and J by 8 bases, and the sequence between their germline boundaries is 9 bases long. CDR1 SEHNR and CDR2 FQNEAQ are derived from the germline V gene (reference sequence). Inclusive of the bounding cysteine and phenylalanine, the CDR3 is 13 residues long. Only the CDR3 part of the read is kept: 39 bases, read in frame from the first base. Supplemented by the reference TRBV7-9 and TRBJ2-1 proteins around the CDR3, the complete variable domain is DTGVSQNPRHKITKRGQNVTFRCDPISEHNRLYWYRQTLGQGPEFLTYFQNEAQLEKSRLLSDRFSAERPKGSFSTLEIQRTEQGDSAMYLCASSLGLSDEQFFGPGTRLTVL.